A selection of T cell receptor beta chains follows, all from one sample in a study of CD8 T cells in Susac syndrome. TCRdb re-analysed the immunoSEQ multiplex PCR reads in MiXCR, keeping a single row per CDR3 protein. The sample carries 74,000 or so distinct CDR3 sequences, under 95% recorded once. The sequencing sample was made of CD4+ T cells from PBMCs. The receptors come from a human donor with Susac syndrome. Each CDR3 is given with its conserved first and last residue. A D gene is named only where the DNA matches it firmly. Rows may omit the clone size; those that give it use once, few, many or a size class.

.,TRBD1,TRBJ2-5,TRBV27,TGTGCCAGCAGGCAACAGGGGGCGGGGGAGACCCAGTACTTC,CASRQQGAGETQYF
.,TRBD2,TRBJ2-1,TRBV3-1,TGTGCCAGCAGCCAAGATAGGGCGCTAGCGGGAGCCTACAATGAGCAGTTCTTC,CASSQDRALAGAYNEQFF
.,TRBD1,TRBJ2-7,TRBV12-3/TRBV12-4,TGTGCCAGCAGTTTCACTACAGGGGGTTTTGGCGAGCAGTACTTC,CASSFTTGGFGEQYF
.,.,TRBJ2-3,TRBV15,TGTGCCACCAGCAGCTCCCACCTATCCCCAGATACGCAGTATTTT,CATSSSHLSPDTQYF
.,TRBD2,TRBJ2-1,TRBV7-8,TGTGCCAGCAGCGACGCTCTAGCGGGGCTGTTCTTTGAGCAGTTCTTC,CASSDALAGLFFEQFF
.,.,TRBJ2-2,TRBV19,TGTGCCAGTCGGCCCCAGGTCCACACCGGGGAGCTGTTTTTT,CASRPQVHTGELFF
.,.,TRBJ2-3,TRBV29-1,TGCAGCGTTGTAGCTCCGTTATCCGATACGCAGTATTTT,CSVVAPLSDTQYF
once,.,TRBJ1-5,TRBV12-3/TRBV12-4,TGTGCCAGCAGCGACATTTATCAGCCCCAGCATTTT,CASSDIYQPQHF
.,.,TRBJ1-6,TRBV7-2,TGTGCCAGCAGCTTGCAAAAGGGATACTCACCCCTCCACTTT,CASSLQKGYSPLHF
.,TRBD2,TRBJ2-1,TRBV12-3/TRBV12-4,TGTGCCAGCAGTCCAAGGGGTCCTGGACTAGCGGGAGAAAGATCCTACAATGAGCAGTTCTTC,CASSPRGPGLAGERSYNEQFF
.,TRBD2,TRBJ2-7,TRBV27,TGTGCCAGCAGTTTATCTTCCGGGGGGTGGCAGCAGTACTTC,CASSLSSGGWQQYF
.,.,TRBJ2-1,TRBV29-1,TGCAGCGTTGAGGGACTGCTAATTCAGTCACGGTTCTTC,CSVEGLLIQSRFF
once,TRBD2,TRBJ2-1,TRBV12-5,TGTGCTAGTGGTTTAAGGACTAGCGGAGGGTGGAATGAGCAGTTCTTC,CASGLRTSGGWNEQFF
few,.,TRBJ1-5,TRBV20-1,TGCAGTGCTCGCGGGGGCAATCAGCCCCAGCATTTT,CSARGGNQPQHF
.,.,TRBJ1-3,TRBV4-1,TGCGCCAGCAGCGATACAATCCTCCGCGGAAACACCATATATTTT,CASSDTILRGNTIYF
once,TRBD2,TRBJ2-1,TRBV4-2,TGTGCCAGCAGCCAACATCTAGCGGGAGGTCAAGGTTACAATGAGCAGTTCTTC,CASSQHLAGGQGYNEQFF
.,.,TRBJ1-2,TRBV16,TGTGCCAGCAGTCGTGGGACCGAACTGGGCTACACCTTC,CASSRGTELGYTF
.,.,TRBJ2-5,TRBV18,TGTGCCAGCTCACCAAATCAGGGAGGACGAGAGACCCAGTACTTC,CASSPNQGGRETQYF
.,.,TRBJ2-2,TRBV9,TGTGCCAGCAGCGTAGTTTCAACCGGGGAGCTGTTTTTT,CASSVVSTGELFF
.,.,TRBJ1-4,TRBV15,TGTGCCACCAGCAGAGATGCGGGGTTGGGAGAAAAACTGTTTTTT,CATSRDAGLGEKLFF
.,TRBD2,TRBJ2-4,TRBV18,TGTGCCAGCTCACGGACTAGCGGGCTAGCCAAAAACATTCAGTACTTC,CASSRTSGLAKNIQYF
once,.,TRBJ1-1,TRBV7-2,TGTGCCAGCAGCTTCCGGAGGGACATGAACACTGAAGCTTTCTTT,CASSFRRDMNTEAFF
.,TRBD2,TRBJ2-7,TRBV20-1,TGCAGTGCTAGAAGCGGGAGAACGTCCTACGAGCAGTACTTC,CSARSGRTSYEQYF
.,.,TRBJ1-2,TRBV2,TGTGCCAGTAATACGGACAGCGCGATTTCCTATGGCTACACCTTC,CASNTDSAISYGYTF
.,.,TRBJ1-2,TRBV9,TGTGCCAGCAGCGTAGCTACCAGACAGAACTATGGCTACACCTTC,CASSVATRQNYGYTF
.,.,TRBJ2-7,TRBV19,TGTGCCAGTAGTATCACGCTAGCTGACAGCGAGCAGTACTTC,CASSITLADSEQYF
.,.,TRBJ2-7,TRBV7-2,TGTGCCAGCCAGGGGAGGGGCTACGAGCAGTACTTC,CASQGRGYEQYF
.,.,TRBJ1-1,TRBV21-1,TGTGCCAGCAGCAATAGAGATGACTTAAGGGACAGGATGAACACTGAAGCTTTCTTT,CASSNRDDLRDRMNTEAFF
.,.,TRBJ2-3,TRBV2,TGTGCCAGCAGTGTGACTAGCAGGGGGGCGACACAGTATTTT,CASSVTSRGATQYF
once,TRBD1,TRBJ2-7,TRBV3-1,TGTGCCAGCAACGCCCGGGACAGAACCTACGAGCAGTACTTC,CASNARDRTYEQYF
once,.,TRBJ1-2,TRBV12-5,TGTGCTAGTGGTTTTGTAGCGGGCAACTATGGCTACACCTTC,CASGFVAGNYGYTF
.,.,TRBJ2-3,TRBV5-1,TGCGCCAGCAGCCCCCGCAGGTGGGGGGCGAGCGATACGCAGTATTTT,CASSPRRWGASDTQYF
.,.,TRBJ1-3,TRBV7-6,TGTGCCAGCAGCTTAGCTCCATTGGGGAACACCATATATTTT,CASSLAPLGNTIYF
.,.,TRBJ2-7,TRBV7-9,TGTGCCAGCAGCGCCTCGGGACAAGGGTACGAGCAGTACTTC,CASSASGQGYEQYF
once,TRBD1,TRBJ2-5,TRBV2,TGTGCCAGCAGTTGGCAGGGGGCCGTGGGAGAGACCCAGTACTTC,CASSWQGAVGETQYF
.,.,TRBJ2-1,TRBV13,TGTGCCAGCAGCCCGCTGATCGGCAATGAGCAGTTCTTC,CASSPLIGNEQFF
.,TRBD2,TRBJ2-3,TRBV10-3,TGTGCCATCAGTGGGACTAGCCCCCAACGGTATTTT,CAISGTSPQRYF
.,TRBD1,TRBJ1-2,TRBV14,TGTGCCAGCAGCCAAGGGGGACAGGGGAGGGATGGCTACACCTTC,CASSQGGQGRDGYTF
.,TRBD2,TRBJ2-1,TRBV3-1,TGTGCCAGCAGCCTCGGGACTAGGGGATACAATGAGCAGTTCTTC,CASSLGTRGYNEQFF
once,TRBD2,TRBJ2-7,TRBV20-1,TGCAGTGCTAGCCCTAGCGGGTCCTACGAGCAGTACTTC,CSASPSGSYEQYF
.,.,TRBJ2-6,TRBV3-1,TGTGCCAGCAGCCAAGATCCCCGGACGAGTGGGGCCAACGTCCTGACTTTC,CASSQDPRTSGANVLTF
.,TRBD1,TRBJ1-1,TRBV5-4,TGTGCCAGCAGCAGCAGGGGGCGAACGACTGAAGCTTTCTTT,CASSSRGRTTEAFF
.,TRBD2,TRBJ2-1,TRBV20-1,TGCAGTGCTAGAGATCGGGGTAGCGGGAGGGACAATGAGCAGTTCTTC,CSARDRGSGRDNEQFF
.,TRBD1,TRBJ2-1,TRBV7-7,TGTGCTAGCAGCTCGAGACAGGGGGCCGGGTGGAATGAGCAGTTCTTC,CASSSRQGAGWNEQFF
.,TRBD2,TRBJ2-5,TRBV12-3/TRBV12-4,TGTGCCAGCAGTTTCCAGCGGGGGGCCCAAGAGACCCAGTACTTC,CASSFQRGAQETQYF
.,.,TRBJ2-5,TRBV5-1,TGCGCCAGCAGCTTGAGGAGCCCGCCGGAGACCCAGTACTTC,CASSLRSPPETQYF